This section outlines one T cell receptor beta chain sequence together with its context. Measured with immunoSEQ multiplex PCR; TCRdb has only the in-frame clones, and not every one. The data hold about 30,000 clones, with about 93% observed a single time. The data are from a study of lymphopenia after photon versus proton radiotherapy. The V end lost 3 bases, the J end lost 3 bases, and 3 bases lay between the germline ends. This CDR3 region has 12 residues. Per the germline V gene, CDR1 is MDHEN and CDR2 is SYDVKM. This sample comprised peripheral blood, obtained from a patient treated with photon-based radiotherapy. This TCR was recovered from a woman aged 50 to 60 with cholangiocarcinoma. This chain connects TRBV28 to TRBJ1-5; D is unclear. The CDR3 bases are TGTGCCAGCAGTTTTCTCAATCAGCCCCAGCATTTT. The encoded protein is CASSFLNQPQHF.